What follows describes a single TCR beta chain. CDR3 length: 13 amino acids. V lost 10 bases and J 5 bases, leaving 17 bases between the germline ends. Per the germline V gene, CDR1 is MDHEN and CDR2 is SYDVKM. The data belong to a study of blood T cell repertoires in COVID-19. Study context: Acute and convalescent COVID-19 samples came from the United States, Italy and Spain. Nucleic acid was either cDNA or gDNA, and it came from T cells, B-cell-depleted T cells, or PBMCs.

In the authors' methods: Counts of nucleated cells, estimated from reference gene primer amplification, were obtained. TCRdb's copy holds only in-frame clones and misses some; the assay was immunoSEQ multiplex PCR. The V and J calls and clone size come from that table; D and trimming were worked out from the DNA. This sample has about 190,000 clones, with roughly 89% found just once. The origin of this receptor is a man aged 45-65 years with acute or convalescent COVID-19. Sequencing used peripheral blood. The rearrangement uses TRBV28 and TRBJ2-5; D may be TRBD2 (5 bases). The CDR3 DNA reads as TGTGCCACCTTCCGGGGTATCTCGGAGACCCAGTACTTC. It encodes CATFRGISETQYF.